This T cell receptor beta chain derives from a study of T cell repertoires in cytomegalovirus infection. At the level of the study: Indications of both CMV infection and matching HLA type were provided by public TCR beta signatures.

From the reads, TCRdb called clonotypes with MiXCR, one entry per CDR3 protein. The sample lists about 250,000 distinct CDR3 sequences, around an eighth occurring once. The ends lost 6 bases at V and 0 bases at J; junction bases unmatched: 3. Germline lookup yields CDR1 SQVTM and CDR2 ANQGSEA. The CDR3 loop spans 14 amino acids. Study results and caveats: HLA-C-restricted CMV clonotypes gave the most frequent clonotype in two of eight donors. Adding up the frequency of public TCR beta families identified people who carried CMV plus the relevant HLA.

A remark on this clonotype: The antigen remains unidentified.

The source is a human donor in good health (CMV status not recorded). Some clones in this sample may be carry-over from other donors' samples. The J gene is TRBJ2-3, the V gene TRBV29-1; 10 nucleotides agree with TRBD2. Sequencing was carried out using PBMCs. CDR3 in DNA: TGCAGCGTGGTAGCGGGGGGCAGCACAGATACGCAGTATTTT. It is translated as CSVVAGGSTDTQYF.